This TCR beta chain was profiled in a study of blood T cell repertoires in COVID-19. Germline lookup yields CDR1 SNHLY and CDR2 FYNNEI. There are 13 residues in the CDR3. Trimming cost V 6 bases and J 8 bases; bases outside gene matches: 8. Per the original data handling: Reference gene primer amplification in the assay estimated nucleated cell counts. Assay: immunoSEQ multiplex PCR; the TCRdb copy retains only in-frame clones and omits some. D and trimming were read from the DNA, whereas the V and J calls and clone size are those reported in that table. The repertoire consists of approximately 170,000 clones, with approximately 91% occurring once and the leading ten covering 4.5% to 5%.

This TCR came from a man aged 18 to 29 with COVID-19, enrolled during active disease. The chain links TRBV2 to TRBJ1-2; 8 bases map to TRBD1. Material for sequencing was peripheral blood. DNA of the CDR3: TGTGCCAGCAGCCTCGACAGGGGTCGGGGCTACACCTTC. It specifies CASSLDRGRGYTF.